The 9 T cell receptor beta chains below were found in one sample sequenced in a study of T cell repertoires in cytomegalovirus infection. A single record per CDR3 protein comes from TCRdb applying MiXCR to the reads. Seen here are roughly 720,000 distinct CDR3 sequences, 35% to 45% observed once, and the top ten hold under 3.5%. Sequencing was done on a sample of PBMCs. These receptors all stem from a human donor in good health (CMV status not recorded). Some clones in this sample may be carry-over from other donors' samples.

This clonotype was seen only once. This likely comes from a read error, as the CDR3 has no conserved phenylalanine or tryptophan at its end. J is TRBJ2-5 and V is TRBV20-1; D possibly corresponds to TRBD2 (6 bases). The CDR3 spans 14 residues. With 3 bases removed from V and 2 bases from J, the gap between germline ends came to 13 bases. CDR1 DFQATT and CDR2 SNEGSKA come from the germline V gene (reference sequence). CDR3 DNA sequence: TGCAGTGCTAGTGACCGGGGGAGGCAAGAGACCCAGTACTTA. This encodes CSASDRGRQETQYL.

This clonotype showed up just a few times. DNA of the CDR3: TGTGCCAGCAGTTTCGACAGGGCTATAGACGACGAGCAGTACTTC. This encodes CASSFDRAIDDEQYF. The chain has TRBV6-8 and TRBJ2-7, with 7 bases identical to TRBD1. The CDR3 contains 15 residues. The J segment lost 5 bases and the V segment lost 4 bases, leaving 11 bases of the junction unmatched. Per the germline V gene, CDR1 is MNHGY and CDR2 is SAAAGT.

This clonotype was seen more than once but under ten times. The V gene is TRBV4-1, the J gene TRBJ1-4, with 9 bases that match TRBD1. The CDR3 runs to 16 residues. Germline lookup yields CDR1 MGHRA and CDR2 YSYEKL. With 1 base clipped from V and 6 bases from J, the junction kept 6 bases outside the gene matches. CDR3 region: CASSQGVTGGHEKLFF. The CDR3 DNA is TGCGCCAGCAGCCAAGGCGTTACAGGGGGCCATGAAAAACTGTTTTTT.

On this clonotype itself: The germline gene is not matched at one end of the junction; a read error may be the cause. The V gene is TRBV12-3 or TRBV12-4, the J gene TRBJ1-2; D perhaps matches TRBD1 (5 bases). The CDR3 has 12 amino acids. Here the CDR3 reads CASTENRNGSTF. Written as DNA, the CDR3 is TGTGCCAGCACCGAGAACAGGAATGGCTCCACCTTC.

This clonotype has just a few counts. This chain uses TRBV6-2 or TRBV6-3 with TRBJ1-1, with 7 bases aligning to TRBD1. Germline assignment: CDR1 MNHEY and CDR2 SVGEGT. The trim removed 6 bases at V and 1 base at J, leaving 8 bases unmatched. The CDR3 runs 15 residues. CDR3 sequence reads: CASREDGTANTEAFF. Here the CDR3 DNA reads TGTGCCAGCAGGGAGGATGGGACAGCGAACACTGAAGCTTTCTTT.

The chain is built from TRBV20-1 and TRBJ2-7; D perhaps matches TRBD2 (6 bases). CDR3 length: 15 residues. The V gene lost 0 bases and the J gene lost 9 bases, with 21 bases spanning the gap. Looked up from germline, CDR1 is DFQATT and CDR2 is SNEGSKA (reference sequence). In DNA form, the CDR3 reads TGCAGTGCTAGAGATTTAGAAGGTCGGCGGGATTGGCAGTACTTC. Its translation: CSARDLEGRRDWQYF.

This clonotype appeared a few times. The V gene is TRBV6-4, the J gene TRBJ2-1, with 10 nucleotides matching TRBD2. J gave up 4 bases and V 3 bases, and 6 bases lay outside the gene matches. Germline V CDR1 and CDR2: MRHNA, SNTAGT. The CDR3 totals 16 residues. Here the CDR3 DNA reads TGTGCCAGCAGTGAGGCTGCTAGCGGGGGTTACAATGAGCAGTTCTTC. This sequence encodes CASSEAASGGYNEQFF.

The chain carries TRBV19 and TRBJ1-1; possible D gene TRBD1, 6 bases. Germline V gene sequence: CDR1 LNHDA, CDR2 SQIVND (reference sequence). CDR3 length: 14 residues. V lost 5 bases, J lost 0 bases, and 10 bases lay in between. The CDR3 region has the DNA TGTGCCAGTAGTCATACAGGGCTGAACACTGAAGCTTTCTTT. This sequence encodes CASSHTGLNTEAFF.

The J gene is TRBJ2-1, the V gene TRBV12-3 or TRBV12-4; 8 bases are shared with TRBD2. The CDR3 consists of 15 residues. With 7 bases clipped from V and 2 bases from J, the junction kept 7 bases outside the gene matches. The CDR3 DNA reads as TGTGCCAGCACCGTAGCGGGACTACCCTACAATGAGCAGTTCTTC. Translation: CASTVAGLPYNEQFF.